Listed here is a single T cell receptor beta chain. The target antigen is unknown. Pregnant or lactating patients were excluded, as were those with uncontrolled infection or other autoimmune disease. From RNA transcripts, TCR beta CDR3 regions were amplified. HTBI primers drove first-round RT-PCR of the TCR CDR3. Each CDR3 protein is one row after TCRdb ran MiXCR on the multiplex PCR reads. The profile covers a few hundred thousand distinct CDR3 sequences, with 40% to 50% appearing a single time and about 40% taken by the ten largest. Trimming pared 4 bases from V and 10 bases from J, leaving 11 bases between. CDR1 and CDR2 from the germline V gene are LNHNV and YYDKDF (reference sequence). CDR3 length: 12 amino acids. The sample comes from a study of T cells in Graves' hyperthyroidism and ophthalmopathy. Notes on the study in general: Within blood appeared most thyroid clonotypes that had expanded above 0.001. The model foresaw ophthalmopathy a median roughly 6 months prior to onset.

The material sequenced was peripheral blood or thyroid tissue (not recorded which). This chain links TRBV15 with TRBJ2-1; D is perhaps TRBD1 (6 bases). The clonotype was recovered from an adult woman with Graves' disease, either hyperthyroidism or ophthalmopathy (not recorded which). The CDR3 spells CATSTETGEQFF. The CDR3 DNA reads as TGTGCCACCAGCACCGAGACAGGAGAGCAGTTCTTC. Full variable domain (outside the CDR3, taken from reference TRBV15 and TRBJ2-1): DAMVIQNPRYQVTQFGKPVTLSCSQTLNHNVMYWYQQKSSQAPKLLFHYYDKDFNNEADTPDNFQSRRPNTSFCFLDIRSPGLGDTAMYLCATSTETGEQFFGPGTRLTVL.